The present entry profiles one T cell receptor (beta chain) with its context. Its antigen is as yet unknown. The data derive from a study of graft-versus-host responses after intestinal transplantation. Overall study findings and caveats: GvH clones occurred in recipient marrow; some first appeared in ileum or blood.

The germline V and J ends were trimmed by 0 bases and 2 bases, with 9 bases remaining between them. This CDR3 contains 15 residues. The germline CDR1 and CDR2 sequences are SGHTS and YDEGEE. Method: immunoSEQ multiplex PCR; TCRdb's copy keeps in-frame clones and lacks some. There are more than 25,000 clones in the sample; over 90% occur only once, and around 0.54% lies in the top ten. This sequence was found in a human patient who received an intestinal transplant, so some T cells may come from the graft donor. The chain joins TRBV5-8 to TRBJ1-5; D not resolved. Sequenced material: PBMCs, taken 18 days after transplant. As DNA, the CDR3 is TGTGCCAGCAGCTTGGCGCGGTCGGGCAATCAGCCCCAGCATTTT. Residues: CASSLARSGNQPQHF.